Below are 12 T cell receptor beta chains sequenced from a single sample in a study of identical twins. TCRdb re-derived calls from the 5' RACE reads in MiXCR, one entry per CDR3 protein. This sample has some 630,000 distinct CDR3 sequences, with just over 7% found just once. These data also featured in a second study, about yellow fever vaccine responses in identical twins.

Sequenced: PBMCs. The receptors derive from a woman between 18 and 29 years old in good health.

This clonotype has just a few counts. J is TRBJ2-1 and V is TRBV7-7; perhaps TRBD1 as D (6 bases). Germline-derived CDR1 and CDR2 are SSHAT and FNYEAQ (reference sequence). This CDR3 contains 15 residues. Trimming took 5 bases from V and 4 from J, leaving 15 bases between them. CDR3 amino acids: CASSTRQVSYNEQFF. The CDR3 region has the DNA TGTGCCAGCAGCACCCGACAGGTCTCTTACAATGAGCAGTTCTTC.

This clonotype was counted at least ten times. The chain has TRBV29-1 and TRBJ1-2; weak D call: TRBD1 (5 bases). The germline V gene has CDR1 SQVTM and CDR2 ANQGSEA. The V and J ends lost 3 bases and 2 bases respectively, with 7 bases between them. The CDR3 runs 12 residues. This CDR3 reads CSVETVNYGYTF. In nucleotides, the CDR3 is TGCAGCGTTGAGACAGTCAACTATGGCTACACCTTC.

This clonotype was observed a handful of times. The CDR3 DNA is TGCAGCGTTCACCACTACAATGAGCAGTTCTTC. This encodes CSVHHYNEQFF. This chain connects TRBV29-1 to TRBJ2-1, with D uncertain. This CDR3 contains 11 residues. Germline-derived CDR1 and CDR2 are SQVTM and ANQGSEA. V dropped 5 bases and J dropped 3 bases, with 5 bases sitting between them.

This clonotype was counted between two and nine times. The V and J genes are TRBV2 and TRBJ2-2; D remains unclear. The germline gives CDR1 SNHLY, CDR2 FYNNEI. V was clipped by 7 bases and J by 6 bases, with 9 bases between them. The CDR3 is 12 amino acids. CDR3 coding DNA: TGTGCCAGCAATTCCCGCGCCGGGGAGCTGTTTTTT. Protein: CASNSRAGELFF.

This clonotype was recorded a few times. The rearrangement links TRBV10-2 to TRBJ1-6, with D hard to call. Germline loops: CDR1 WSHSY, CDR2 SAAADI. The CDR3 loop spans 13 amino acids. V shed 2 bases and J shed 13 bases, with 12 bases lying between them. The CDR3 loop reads CASSEGLLPPLHF. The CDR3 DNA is TGCGCCAGCAGTGAGGGACTTCTGCCGCCCCTCCACTTT.

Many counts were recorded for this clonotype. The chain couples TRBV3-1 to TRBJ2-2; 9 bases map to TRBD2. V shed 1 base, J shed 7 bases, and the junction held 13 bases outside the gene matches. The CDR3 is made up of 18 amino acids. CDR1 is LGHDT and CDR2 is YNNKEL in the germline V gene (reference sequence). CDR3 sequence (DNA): TGTGCCAGCAGCCAAGTAGTGGTAGCGGGAGTTATCGGCGGGGAGCTGTTTTTT. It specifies CASSQVVVAGVIGGELFF.

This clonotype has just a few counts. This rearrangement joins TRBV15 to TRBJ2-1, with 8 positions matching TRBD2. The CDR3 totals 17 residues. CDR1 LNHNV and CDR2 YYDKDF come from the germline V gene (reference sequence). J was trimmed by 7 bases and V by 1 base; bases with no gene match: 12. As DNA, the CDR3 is TGTGCCACCAGCAGAGCCCGAGCGGGAGTGATTGTGAATGAGCAGTTCTTC. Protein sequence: CATSRARAGVIVNEQFF.

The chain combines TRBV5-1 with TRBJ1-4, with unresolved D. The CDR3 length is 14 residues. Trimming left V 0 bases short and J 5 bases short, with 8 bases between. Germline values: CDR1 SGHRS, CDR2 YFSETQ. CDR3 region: CASSLGSKNEKLFF. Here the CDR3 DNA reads TGCGCCAGCAGCTTGGGGTCCAAGAATGAAAAACTGTTTTTT.

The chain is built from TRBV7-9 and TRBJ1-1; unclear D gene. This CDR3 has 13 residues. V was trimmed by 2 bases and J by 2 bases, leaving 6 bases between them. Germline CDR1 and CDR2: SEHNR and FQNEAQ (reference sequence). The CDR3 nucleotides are TGTGCCAGCAGCTTAATGGCTAACACTGAAGCTTTCTTT. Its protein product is CASSLMANTEAFF. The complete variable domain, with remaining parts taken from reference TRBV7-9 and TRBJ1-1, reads DTGVSQNPRHKITKRGQNVTFRCDPISEHNRLYWYRQTLGQGPEFLTYFQNEAQLEKSRLLSDRFSAERPKGSFSTLEIQRTEQGDSAMYLCASSLMANTEAFFGQGTRLTVV.

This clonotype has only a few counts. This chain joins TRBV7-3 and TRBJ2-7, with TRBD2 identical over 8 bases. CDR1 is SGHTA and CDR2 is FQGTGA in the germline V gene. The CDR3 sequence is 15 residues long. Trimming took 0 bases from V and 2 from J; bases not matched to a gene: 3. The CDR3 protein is CASSLTSGAAYEQYF. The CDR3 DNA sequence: TGTGCCAGCAGCTTAACTAGCGGGGCCGCCTACGAGCAGTACTTC.

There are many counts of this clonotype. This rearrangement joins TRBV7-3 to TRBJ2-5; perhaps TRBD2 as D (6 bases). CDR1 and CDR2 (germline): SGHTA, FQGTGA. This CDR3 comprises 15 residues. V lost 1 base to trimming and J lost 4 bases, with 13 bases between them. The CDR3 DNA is TGTGCCAGCAGCTTAAACGGGGGTACAATAGAGACCCAGTACTTC. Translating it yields CASSLNGGTIETQYF.

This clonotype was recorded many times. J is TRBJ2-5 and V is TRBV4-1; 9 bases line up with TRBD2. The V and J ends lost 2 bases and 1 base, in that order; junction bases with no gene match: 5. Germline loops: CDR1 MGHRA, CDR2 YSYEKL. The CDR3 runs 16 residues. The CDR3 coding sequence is TGCGCCAGCAGCCAACAAGCGGGGGGCCCCCAAGAGACCCAGTACTTC. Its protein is CASSQQAGGPQETQYF.